The rows below give T cell receptor beta chains drawn from one sample of a study of beta chain features in type 1 diabetes. Clones were read by immunoSEQ multiplex PCR, and TCRdb kept only the in-frame ones, dropping some. The top ten clones hold over 0.04% of a sample with about half a million clones, approximately 10% of them seen once. The sequenced sample consisted of naive CD4+ T cells from blood. The receptors derive from a woman aged 18-29 years in good health. Each CDR3 is given with its conserved first and last residue. D genes are given only for firm matches. Clone size is given for some rows only: seen once, a few or many times, or a class if the clone is expanded.

size: -; D: -; V: TRBV29-1; J: TRBJ2-2; CDR3: CSVVQGGTGELFF; DNA: TGCAGCGTTGTGCAAGGGGGTACCGGGGAGCTGTTTTTT
size: few; D: -; V: TRBV14; J: TRBJ1-1; CDR3: CASSQDVGRDTEAFF; DNA: TGTGCCAGCAGCCAAGATGTGGGGCGGGACACTGAAGCTTTCTTT
size: -; D: -; V: TRBV4-1; J: TRBJ2-6; CDR3: CASSQVGTGANVLTF; DNA: TGCGCCAGCAGCCAAGTAGGAACTGGGGCCAACGTCCTGACTTTC
size: few; D: TRBD1; V: TRBV11-1; J: TRBJ1-1; CDR3: CASSHVPTGKAEAFF; DNA: TGTGCCAGCAGCCATGTACCGACAGGGAAGGCTGAAGCTTTCTTT
size: -; D: -; V: TRBV7-8; J: TRBJ2-3; CDR3: CASSLGGQLLTDTQYF; DNA: TGTGCCAGCAGCTTAGGTGGGCAGCTACTCACAGATACGCAGTATTTT
size: -; D: -; V: TRBV5-4; J: TRBJ2-6; CDR3: CASSFREGANVLTF; DNA: TGTGCCAGCAGCTTCAGGGAGGGGGCCAACGTCCTGACTTTC
size: -; D: -; V: TRBV7-9; J: TRBJ2-5; CDR3: CASSRDQETQYF; DNA: TGTGCCAGCAGCCGGGACCAAGAGACCCAGTACTTC
size: few; D: TRBD2; V: TRBV27; J: TRBJ2-3; CDR3: CASSFGRESTDTQYF; DNA: TGTGCCAGCAGTTTTGGGCGGGAGAGCACAGATACGCAGTATTTT
size: few; D: TRBD1; V: TRBV4-3; J: TRBJ2-4; CDR3: CASSHDGDRGVQYF; DNA: TGCGCCAGCAGCCATGATGGGGACAGGGGGGTTCAGTACTTC
size: -; D: TRBD1; V: TRBV2; J: TRBJ1-5; CDR3: CASSEGGTGASNQPQHF; DNA: TGTGCCAGCAGTGAAGGAGGGACAGGGGCAAGCAATCAGCCCCAGCATTTT
size: -; D: TRBD1; V: TRBV19; J: TRBJ1-2; CDR3: CASNTGTATNYGYTF; DNA: TGTGCCAGCAATACCGGGACAGCGACTAACTATGGCTACACCTTC
size: few; D: TRBD1; V: TRBV27; J: TRBJ1-4; CDR3: CASKGDRGSEKLFF; DNA: TGTGCCAGCAAGGGGGACAGGGGGAGTGAAAAACTGTTTTTT
size: -; D: -; V: TRBV30; J: TRBJ1-2; CDR3: CAWSVRQGHGYTF; DNA: TGTGCCTGGAGTGTCCGCCAGGGCCATGGCTACACCTTC